Sequencing of this T cell receptor (beta chain) was carried out in a study of brain T cells in children with intractable seizures (dated by TCRdb to the early 2020s). The study in broad terms: Resected brain tissue from 53 pediatric epilepsy surgery cases was initially screened for immune gene transcripts with a NanoString immunology panel. Among the approximately 12 selected surgery cases, eight also had pre-surgery blood sequenced, leaving four with brain tissue only. Beyond this particular receptor, the publication reports: Viral specificity was inferred only from CDR3 sequence similarity, and patients' HCMV serostatus was unknown. Because sequencing depth differed between pre- and post-surgery blood, the absence of clones from the pre-surgery sample may reflect undersampling.

Inclusive of the bounding cysteine and phenylalanine, the CDR3 is 13 residues long. The kept DNA is CDR3 alone, 39 bases in frame from the first base. After removal of 3 bases from V and 5 bases from J, the junction retains 7 bases not matched to a gene. From a lookup of the germline V gene, CDR1 and CDR2 are SQVTM and ANQGSEA. The time point label corresponds to: resected brain tissue, or blood drawn just prior to surgery. Surgery cases with the highest brain T cell transcript signatures were selected for TCR beta chain sequencing of brain tissue and, where available, blood. Prior to surgery, the patients had been treated with at least one anti-epileptic drug. TCR-sequenced patients were children with drug-resistant epilepsy due to tuberous sclerosis complex, focal cortical dysplasia, Rasmussen encephalitis or hemimegalencephaly. Blood samples were drawn just before the epilepsy surgery. Bulk genomic DNA was extracted from unsorted brain tissue and whole blood with the Monarch genomic DNA purification kit.

The immunoSEQ assay was applied to genomic DNA to generate the TCR beta chain sequences. The authors' analysis ran thus. Any CDR3 sequence that did not begin with the conserved framework cysteine at position 104 was removed by hand. To get clonality, the normalized Shannon's Diversity Index was subtracted from one, giving values from 0 (maximal diversity) to 1 (oligoclonal). To check whether a given CDR3 had different frequencies in two samples, for example brain versus blood, chi-squared comparison-of-proportions tests were used. Public clonotypes were found through immuneACCESS searches, while the VDJdb browser was used to judge similarity to known antiviral clonotypes. TCRdb's version of the immuneACCESS table is confined to in-frame rearrangements and falls short of the full clone set. An unresolved V gene accounts for under half of the shortfall where checked; the remainder is of unknown origin. V, J and clone size reflect that table, while D and trimming were determined from the DNA. The sample records around 100,000 clones, 94% of which are singletons. Clones ranked in the top ten supply 3.8% of the sample.

Comments on this clone: Its antigen is not yet known. Per-nucleotide qualities are absent, and no much larger clonotype sits a single base away.

The material was peripheral blood, obtained at surgery. The chain is assembled from TRBV29-1 and TRBJ2-7, with 7 bases in between that match TRBD2. This clonotype originated in a boy under two years old with hemimegalencephaly and intractable seizures. The nucleotide sequence is TGCAGCGTTGATGGGAAGGCGGGAGACGAGCAGTACTTC. The resulting protein is CSVDGKAGDEQYF.